A single sample is the source of the 30 T cell receptor beta chains below, sequenced in a study of blood T cell repertoires in COVID-19. Repertoires were generated with immunoSEQ multiplex PCR, while TCRdb's copy carries only in-frame clones and drops some. The sample has more than 150,000 clones; roughly nine tenths are singletons. The sequencing input was peripheral blood. These receptors originate from a woman between 70 and 85 years old with acute or convalescent COVID-19.

V usage is TRBV2 and J usage is TRBJ2-3; maybe TRBD2 (6 bases). The CDR3 contains 15 residues. Trimming cost V 6 bases and J 3 bases, with 16 bases left between them. Germline lookup yields CDR1 SNHLY and CDR2 FYNNEI. The CDR3 sequence is CASRLRRDSTDTQYF. The DNA for the CDR3 is TGTGCCAGCAGACTACGACGGGACTCAACAGATACGCAGTATTTT.

The rearrangement joins TRBV7-2 to TRBJ1-4; D gene unclear. Germline V CDR1 and CDR2: SGHTA, FQGNSA. The CDR3 has 15 amino acids. Trimming took 0 bases from V and 10 from J, leaving 15 bases between them. The CDR3 DNA sequence: TGTGCCAGCAGCTTAGCGAGGTCATACGCCGGAAAACTGTTTTTT. Encoded protein: CASSLARSYAGKLFF.

DNA for the CDR3: TGTGCCAGCAGCTCGCCCGGACAGGGAAACACTGAAGCTTTCTTT. Its translation: CASSSPGQGNTEAFF. The V and J genes are TRBV7-9 and TRBJ1-1; 8 bases agree with TRBD1. Germline V gene lookup returns CDR1 SEHNR and CDR2 FQNEAQ (reference sequence). V dropped 4 bases and J dropped 2; count of bases not matched to a gene: 6. The CDR3 is made up of 15 amino acids.

V and J are TRBV7-9 and TRBJ2-2; the D gene is possibly TRBD2 (5 bases). V lost 1 base to trimming and J lost 5 bases, with 11 bases between them. This CDR3 region has 15 residues. Germline V lookup: CDR1 SEHNR, CDR2 FQNEAQ (reference sequence). This chain's CDR3 is CASSLGGALTGELFF. CDR3 sequence (DNA): TGTGCCAGCAGCTTAGGGGGAGCATTAACCGGGGAGCTGTTTTTT.

V gene TRBV12-3 or TRBV12-4 combines with J gene TRBJ1-6; D is unresolved. Trimming left V 5 bases short and J 13 bases short, with 12 bases between. This CDR3 comprises 12 residues. CDR3 nucleotides: TGTGCCAGCAGTATAAACTTCCCCCCCCTCCACTTT. Translating gives CASSINFPPLHF.

The chain couples TRBV19 to TRBJ1-5; D not certain. The CDR3 runs 15 residues. Looked up from germline, CDR1 is LNHDA and CDR2 is SQIVND (reference sequence). Trimming shortened V by 4 bases and J by 6 bases, and 16 bases separated the two germline ends. The CDR3: CASSTPRLRTQPQHF. In DNA form, the CDR3 reads TGTGCCAGTAGTACACCGAGATTAAGAACTCAGCCCCAGCATTTT.

This chain joins TRBV15 and TRBJ2-2; D uncertain. The CDR3 has 13 residues. V was shortened by 1 base and J by 8 bases, with 8 bases between the two germline ends. Germline assignment: CDR1 LNHNV and CDR2 YYDKDF (reference sequence). The CDR3 DNA reads TGTGCCACCAGCAGAGCAACCCAGGGGGAGCTGTTTTTT. It codes for CATSRATQGELFF. Full variable domain (remainder filled in from reference TRBV15 and TRBJ2-2): DAMVIQNPRYQVTQFGKPVTLSCSQTLNHNVMYWYQQKSSQAPKLLFHYYDKDFNNEADTPDNFQSRRPNTSFCFLDIRSPGLGDTAMYLCATSRATQGELFFGEGSRLTVL.

The chain employs TRBV2 and TRBJ2-7; 7 bases are shared with TRBD1. In germline, CDR1 is SNHLY, CDR2 FYNNEI. The CDR3 consists of 15 residues. Trimming cost V 6 bases and J 0 bases; bases outside gene matches: 8. The CDR3 nucleotides read TGTGCCAGCAGCACGCCGGGACAGAGCTCCTACGAGCAGTACTTC. Translating it yields CASSTPGQSSYEQYF.

This clone was counted between two and nine times. The chain has TRBV18 and TRBJ1-2; weak D call: TRBD1 (6 bases). V lost 1 base and J lost 4, with 10 bases in between. The CDR3 consists of 14 residues. Germline-derived CDR1 and CDR2 are KGHSH and LQKENI. CDR3 sequence reads: CASSPRTDPYGYTF. Here the CDR3 DNA reads TGTGCCAGCTCACCACGGACAGATCCCTATGGCTACACCTTC.

This chain links TRBV4-1 with TRBJ2-2, with 9 bases matching TRBD2. The CDR3 runs 19 residues. Germline-derived CDR1 and CDR2 are MGHRA and YSYEKL. V shed 0 bases and J 6 bases; nucleotides not matched to a gene: 14. CDR3: CASSQDVPSGTTGPGELFF. DNA of the CDR3: TGCGCCAGCAGCCAAGATGTACCTAGCGGGACCACTGGACCCGGGGAGCTGTTTTTT.

There are a few counts of this clone. This chain joins TRBV4-2 and TRBJ2-2, with 7 bases aligning to TRBD1. The CDR3 sequence is 13 residues long. With 5 bases clipped from V and 5 bases from J, the junction kept 2 bases outside the gene matches. Germline V gene data show CDR1 as LGHNA and CDR2 as YNFKEQ. This CDR3 reads CASSKQGTGELFF. The CDR3, as DNA: TGTGCCAGCAGCAAACAGGGGACCGGGGAGCTGTTTTTT.

CDR3 nucleotides: TGTGCTCAGAGCCTCCCCGCGGGAGAGCTCTACAATGAGCAGTTCTTC. The encoded protein is CAQSLPAGELYNEQFF. The V gene is TRBV19, the J gene TRBJ2-1; 7 nucleotides agree with TRBD2. In germline, CDR1 is LNHDA, CDR2 SQIVND (reference sequence). The CDR3 contains 16 residues.

The gene calls are TRBV24-1 and TRBJ1-1; D is undetermined. The CDR3 covers 12 residues. V lost 3 bases to trimming and J lost 3 bases, with 4 bases between them. Germline-derived CDR1 and CDR2 are KGHDR and SFDVKD. In DNA, the CDR3 is TGTGCCACCAGTGATCAGGACACTGAAGCTTTCTTT. Encoded protein: CATSDQDTEAFF.

The CDR3 DNA follows: TGTGCCAGCAGTTACTCGTTGGTCGGGAGGAGTGTGCAGTTCTTC. Protein product: CASSYSLVGRSVQFF. This chain links TRBV6-2 or TRBV6-3 with TRBJ2-1; TRBD2 aligns across 7 bases. Looked up from germline, CDR1 is MNHEY and CDR2 is SVGEGT. CDR3 size: 15 residues. J gave up 12 bases and V 0 bases, and 11 bases lay outside the gene matches.

This chain connects TRBV28 to TRBJ2-5; D is uncertain. Germline V CDR1 and CDR2: MDHEN, SYDVKM. This CDR3 has 14 amino acids. V shed 5 bases and J shed 0 bases, with 10 bases lying between them. The CDR3 spells CASSPSPYQETQYF. CDR3 sequence (DNA): TGTGCCAGCAGTCCGAGTCCCTACCAAGAGACCCAGTACTTC.

The chain employs TRBV28 and TRBJ2-5, with 9 bases that match TRBD1. The CDR3 length is 14 residues. Looked up from germline, CDR1 is MDHEN and CDR2 is SYDVKM. V dropped 8 bases and J dropped 5; count of bases not matched to a gene: 9. Here the CDR3 DNA reads TGTGCCAGCCGCCAACAGGGGGCGGGGGAGACCCAGTACTTC. It codes for CASRQQGAGETQYF.

The V and J genes are TRBV7-8 and TRBJ1-1, with 8 bases identical to TRBD1. J was trimmed by 4 bases and V by 3 bases; bases with no gene match: 4. CDR3 length: 14 amino acids. Germline V gene data show CDR1 as SGHVS and CDR2 as FQNEAQ. This CDR3 reads CASSLTGAVTEAFF. For the CDR3, the DNA is TGTGCCAGCAGCTTGACAGGGGCCGTCACTGAAGCTTTCTTT.

The chain recombines TRBV5-1 with TRBJ1-1, with TRBD1 matching over 10 bases. This CDR3 region has 16 residues. Germline V gene sequence: CDR1 SGHRS, CDR2 YFSETQ. The V and J ends lost 3 bases and 3 bases, in that order; junction bases with no gene match: 8. Here the CDR3 DNA reads TGCGCCAGCAGCTCAGCACGACAGGGGGCGGACACTGAAGCTTTCTTT. The encoded protein is CASSSARQGADTEAFF.

The chain couples TRBV19 to TRBJ1-2; TRBD1 aligns across 8 bases. This CDR3 comprises 16 residues. Germline loops: CDR1 LNHDA, CDR2 SQIVND (reference sequence). The V and J ends lost 1 base and 6 bases, in that order; junction bases with no gene match: 10. In DNA form, the CDR3 reads TGTGCCAGTAGTATAGGATTCAGGGGGCGCAGGAATGGCTACACCTTC. Its protein product is CASSIGFRGRRNGYTF.

The V call is TRBV29-1, the J call TRBJ1-5; D is ambiguous. The CDR3 runs 12 residues. V gave up 4 bases and J gave up 1 base, with 5 bases separating them. The germline V gene encodes CDR1 SQVTM and CDR2 ANQGSEA. The CDR3 coding sequence is TGCAGCGTTGGCGGAAGCAATCAGCCCCAGCATTTT. As protein: CSVGGSNQPQHF. The full variable domain, in which reference TRBV29-1 and TRBJ1-5 provide the parts outside the CDR3, is SAVISQKPSRDICQRGTSLTIQCQVDSQVTMMFWYRQQPGQSLTLIATANQGSEATYESGFVIDKFPISRPNLTFSTLTVSNMSPEDSSIYLCSVGGSNQPQHFGDGTRLSIL.

V usage is TRBV18 and J usage is TRBJ1-1, with 9 bases lining up with TRBD1. Germline V gene lookup returns CDR1 KGHSH and CDR2 LQKENI. The V and J ends lost 2 bases and 8 bases, in that order; junction bases with no gene match: 6. The CDR3 spans 14 residues. The CDR3 DNA reads as TGTGCCAGCTCACCAGGGACAGGGTCCTCAGAAGCTTTCTTT. Translating it yields CASSPGTGSSEAFF. Drawing the rest from reference TRBV18 and TRBJ1-1, the complete variable domain is NAGVMQNPRHLVRRRGQEARLRCSPMKGHSHVYWYRQLPEEGLKFMVYLQKENIIDESGMPKERFSAEFPKEGPSILRIQQVVRGDSAAYFCASSPGTGSSEAFFGQGTRLTVV.

V is TRBV28 and J is TRBJ2-1, with TRBD2 identical over 9 bases. V lost 2 bases, J lost 7 bases, and 9 bases stayed unmatched. Germline-derived CDR1 and CDR2 are MDHEN and SYDVKM. The CDR3 has 16 amino acids. CDR3 nucleotides: TGTGCCAGCAGTTTAATTATGTCTAGCGGGATAAATGAGCAGTTCTTC. Its protein product is CASSLIMSSGINEQFF.

The rearrangement uses TRBV29-1 and TRBJ1-2; TRBD1 aligns across 8 bases. The CDR3 has 14 amino acids. Germline V gene sequence: CDR1 SQVTM, CDR2 ANQGSEA. The V and J ends lost 3 bases and 4 bases, in that order; junction bases with no gene match: 7. The DNA of the CDR3 is TGCAGCGTTGACGGGACAGGCGACCGCTATGGCTACACCTTC. It is translated as CSVDGTGDRYGYTF.

This clone was observed a single time. The CDR3 nucleotides read TGTGCCAGCAGGGACATTCGGGTCCGTGGCTACACCTTC. It is translated as CASRDIRVRGYTF. The chain employs TRBV28 and TRBJ1-2, with a weak D call TRBD1 (5 bases). The CDR3 extends over 13 amino acids. Deletions cut 6 bases from V and 7 bases from J, with 15 bases between. Germline values: CDR1 MDHEN, CDR2 SYDVKM.

This clone was picked up a small number of times. J is TRBJ1-1 and V is TRBV7-2; 7 positions agree with TRBD1. The CDR3 has 16 residues. Germline V gene data show CDR1 as SGHTA and CDR2 as FQGNSA. Germline trimming cut 3 bases from V and 1 base from J; bases unmatched to any gene: 8. CDR3 residues: CASSFRGPSKNTEAFF. In DNA, the CDR3 is TGTGCCAGCAGCTTTAGGGGGCCGTCGAAGAACACTGAAGCTTTCTTT.

This chain connects TRBV18 to TRBJ2-1; TRBD2 matches 11 bases. The CDR3 contains 17 residues. Per germline, CDR1 KGHSH and CDR2 LQKENI. Trimming at V came to 7 bases and at J to 6 bases, leaving 14 bases not matched to a gene. CDR3 amino acids: CASFFAIAGGPVNEQFF. The CDR3 DNA follows: TGTGCCAGCTTCTTTGCGATAGCGGGAGGGCCGGTCAATGAGCAGTTCTTC.

The genes are TRBV11-2 and TRBJ1-3; 7 bases align to TRBD1. V gave up 3 bases and J gave up 2 bases; unmatched junction bases: 10. The germline V gene encodes CDR1 SGHAT and CDR2 FQNNGV. CDR3 length equals 17 residues. The CDR3 region is CASSFAPDRDTGNTIYF. DNA for the CDR3: TGTGCCAGCAGCTTCGCCCCCGACAGGGACACTGGAAACACCATATATTTT.

The chain links TRBV4-1 to TRBJ1-4, with D possibly being TRBD1 (6 bases). This CDR3 contains 16 residues. V gave up 4 bases and J gave up 4 bases, with 16 bases separating them. Per germline, CDR1 MGHRA and CDR2 YSYEKL. CDR3 coding DNA: TGCGCCAGCAGCCCTCCGGACAGTAGTTTTAATGAAAAACTGTTTTTT. Its protein is CASSPPDSSFNEKLFF.

J is TRBJ1-4 and V is TRBV7-8; TRBD1 matches at 7 bases. CDR3 length equals 16 residues. Germline V gene data show CDR1 as SGHVS and CDR2 as FQNEAQ. The J segment lost 0 bases and the V segment lost 6 bases, leaving 7 bases of the junction unmatched. This CDR3 is CASRPGTAATNEKLFF. As DNA, the CDR3 is TGTGCCAGCAGGCCCGGGACAGCTGCAACTAATGAAAAACTGTTTTTT. Drawing the rest from reference TRBV7-8 and TRBJ1-4, the complete variable domain is GAGVSQSPRYKVAKRGQDVALRCDPISGHVSLFWYQQALGQGPEFLTYFQNEAQLDKSGLPSDRFFAERPEGSVSTLKIQRTQQEDSAVYLCASRPGTAATNEKLFFGSGTQLSVL.

This rearrangement joins TRBV7-8 to TRBJ2-1; no firm D call. V was shortened by 4 bases and J by 6 bases, with 10 bases between the two germline ends. The CDR3 extends over 13 amino acids. The germline CDR1 and CDR2 sequences are SGHVS and FQNEAQ. CDR3 sequence (DNA): TGTGCCAGCAGCTCCAAATCAGGCAATGAGCAGTTCTTC. It is translated as CASSSKSGNEQFF.